Sequencing of this TCR beta chain was carried out in a study of CD8 T cells in ankylosing spondylitis. TCRdb used MiXCR to reprocess the 5' RACE reads, holding one entry per CDR3 protein. Of 500,000 to 550,000 distinct CDR3 sequences in the sample, about 13% were seen once. With regard to this clonotype: Its antigen is not identified.

The germline CDR1 and CDR2 sequences are SGHRS and YFSETQ. V was pared by 4 bases and J by 3 bases, with 5 bases of the junction left unmatched. The CDR3 has 14 amino acids. Findings of the study overall: Ankylosing spondylitis blood appeared to be characterized by a TCR beta motif of under ten highly homologous variants.

Sequenced sample: blood, either unsorted or a sorted T cell fraction (not recorded which). V and J are TRBV5-1 and TRBJ2-5; 8 positions agree with TRBD1. The clonotype originates from a male donor with ankylosing spondylitis. The CDR3 protein is CASSHGQGEETQYF. CDR3 bases: TGCGCCAGCAGCCACGGACAGGGAGAAGAGACCCAGTACTTC.